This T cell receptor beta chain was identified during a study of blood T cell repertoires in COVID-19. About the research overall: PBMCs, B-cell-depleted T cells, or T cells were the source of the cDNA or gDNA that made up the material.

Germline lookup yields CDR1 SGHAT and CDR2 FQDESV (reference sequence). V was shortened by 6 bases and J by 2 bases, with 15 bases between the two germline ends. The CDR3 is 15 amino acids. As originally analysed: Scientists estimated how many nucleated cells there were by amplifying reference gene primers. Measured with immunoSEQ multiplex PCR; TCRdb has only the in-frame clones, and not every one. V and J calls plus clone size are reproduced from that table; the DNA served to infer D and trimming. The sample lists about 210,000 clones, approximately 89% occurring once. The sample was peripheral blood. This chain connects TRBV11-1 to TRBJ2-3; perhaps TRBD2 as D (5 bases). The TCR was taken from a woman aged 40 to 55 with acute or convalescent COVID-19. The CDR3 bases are TGTGCCAGCAGTCCCTCGGGAAGCGACACAGATACGCAGTATTTT. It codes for CASSPSGSDTDTQYF.